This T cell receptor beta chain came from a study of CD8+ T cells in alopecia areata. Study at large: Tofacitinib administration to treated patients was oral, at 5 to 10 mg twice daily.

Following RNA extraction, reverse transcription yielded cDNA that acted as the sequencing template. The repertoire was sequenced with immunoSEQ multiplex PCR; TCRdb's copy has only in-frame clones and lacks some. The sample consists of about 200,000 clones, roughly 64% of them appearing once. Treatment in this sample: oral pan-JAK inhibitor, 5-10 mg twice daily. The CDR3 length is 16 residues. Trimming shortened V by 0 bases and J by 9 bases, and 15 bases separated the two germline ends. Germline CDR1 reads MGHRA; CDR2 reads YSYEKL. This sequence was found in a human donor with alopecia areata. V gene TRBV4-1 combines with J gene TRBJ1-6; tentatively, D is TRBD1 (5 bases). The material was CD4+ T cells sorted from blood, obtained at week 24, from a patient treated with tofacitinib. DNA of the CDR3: TGCGCCAGCAGCCAAGATCGGGTGTTGGGGGGTTCACCCCTCCACTTT. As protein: CASSQDRVLGGSPLHF.